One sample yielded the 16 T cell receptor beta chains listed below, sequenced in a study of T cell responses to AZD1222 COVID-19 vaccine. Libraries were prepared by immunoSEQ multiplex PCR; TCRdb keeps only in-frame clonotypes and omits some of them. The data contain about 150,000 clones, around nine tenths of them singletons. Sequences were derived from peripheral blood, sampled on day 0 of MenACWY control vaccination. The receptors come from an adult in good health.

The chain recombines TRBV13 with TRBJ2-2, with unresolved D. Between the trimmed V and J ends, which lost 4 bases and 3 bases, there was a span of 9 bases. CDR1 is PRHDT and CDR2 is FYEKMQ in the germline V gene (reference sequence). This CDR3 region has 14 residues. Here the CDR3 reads CASSSMDDTGELFF. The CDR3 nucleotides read TGTGCCAGCAGCTCCATGGACGACACCGGGGAGCTGTTTTTT.

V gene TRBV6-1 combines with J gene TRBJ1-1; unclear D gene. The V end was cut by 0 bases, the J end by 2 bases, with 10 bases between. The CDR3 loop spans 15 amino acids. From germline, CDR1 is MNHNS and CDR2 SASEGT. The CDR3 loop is CASSEARVLNTEAFF. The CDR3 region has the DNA TGTGCCAGCAGTGAAGCGCGGGTGTTAAACACTGAAGCTTTCTTT.

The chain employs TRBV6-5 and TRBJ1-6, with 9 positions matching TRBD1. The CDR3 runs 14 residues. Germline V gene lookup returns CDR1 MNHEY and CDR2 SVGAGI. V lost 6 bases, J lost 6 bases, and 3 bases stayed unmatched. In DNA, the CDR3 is TGTGCCAGCAGCCTGGACAGGGGTAATTCACCCCTCCACTTT. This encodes CASSLDRGNSPLHF.

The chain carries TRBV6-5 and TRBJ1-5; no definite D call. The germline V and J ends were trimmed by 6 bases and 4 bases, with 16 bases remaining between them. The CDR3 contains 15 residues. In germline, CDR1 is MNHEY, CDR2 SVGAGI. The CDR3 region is CASSPGSSFNQPQHF. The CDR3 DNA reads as TGTGCCAGCAGCCCCGGGAGCAGTTTTAATCAGCCCCAGCATTTT.

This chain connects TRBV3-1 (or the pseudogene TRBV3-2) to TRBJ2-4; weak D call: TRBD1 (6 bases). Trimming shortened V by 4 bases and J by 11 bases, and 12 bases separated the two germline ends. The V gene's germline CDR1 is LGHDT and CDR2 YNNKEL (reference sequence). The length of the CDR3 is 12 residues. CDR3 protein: CASSLVQGLQYF. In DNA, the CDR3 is TGTGCCAGCAGCCTCGTACAGGGACTTCAGTACTTC.

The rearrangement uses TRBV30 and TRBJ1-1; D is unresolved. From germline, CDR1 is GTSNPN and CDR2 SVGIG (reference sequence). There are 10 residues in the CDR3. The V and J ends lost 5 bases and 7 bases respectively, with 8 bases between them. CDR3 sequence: CAWSGSEAFF. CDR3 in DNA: TGTGCCTGGTCAGGAAGTGAAGCTTTCTTT.

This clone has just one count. CDR3 sequence reads: CASSPPWRNEQFF. In nucleotides, the CDR3 is TGTGCCAGTAGTCCGCCTTGGAGGAATGAGCAGTTCTTC. The rearrangement uses TRBV19 and TRBJ2-1; TRBD2 might be the D (5 bases). Per the germline V gene, CDR1 is LNHDA and CDR2 is SQIVND (reference sequence). Trimming removed 5 bases from V and 7 bases from J, with 12 bases in between. The CDR3 runs to 13 residues.

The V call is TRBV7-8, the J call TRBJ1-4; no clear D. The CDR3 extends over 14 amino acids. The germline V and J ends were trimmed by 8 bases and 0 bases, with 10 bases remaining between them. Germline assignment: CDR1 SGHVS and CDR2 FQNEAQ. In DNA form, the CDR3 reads TGTGCCAGCGGGCCGGAGGCAACTAATGAAAAACTGTTTTTT. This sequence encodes CASGPEATNEKLFF.

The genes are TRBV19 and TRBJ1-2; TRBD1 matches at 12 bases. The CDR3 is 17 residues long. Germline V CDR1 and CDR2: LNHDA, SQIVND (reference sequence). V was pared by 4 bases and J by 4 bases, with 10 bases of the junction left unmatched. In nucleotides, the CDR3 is TGTGCCAGTAGTACCGGGACAGGGGGCCCCGAGAGCTATGGCTACACCTTC. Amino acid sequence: CASSTGTGGPESYGYTF.

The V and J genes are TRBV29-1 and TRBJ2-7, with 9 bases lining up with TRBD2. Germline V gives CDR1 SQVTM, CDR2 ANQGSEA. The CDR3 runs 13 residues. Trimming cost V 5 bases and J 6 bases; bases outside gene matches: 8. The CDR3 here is CSVLWREGLEQYF. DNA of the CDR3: TGCAGCGTTCTCTGGCGGGAGGGCCTCGAGCAGTACTTC.

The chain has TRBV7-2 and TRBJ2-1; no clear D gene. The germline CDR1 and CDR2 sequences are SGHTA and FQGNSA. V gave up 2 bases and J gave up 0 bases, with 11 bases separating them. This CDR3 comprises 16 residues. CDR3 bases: TGTGCCAGCAGCTTAATAATCCCTATCTCCTACAATGAGCAGTTCTTC. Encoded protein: CASSLIIPISYNEQFF.

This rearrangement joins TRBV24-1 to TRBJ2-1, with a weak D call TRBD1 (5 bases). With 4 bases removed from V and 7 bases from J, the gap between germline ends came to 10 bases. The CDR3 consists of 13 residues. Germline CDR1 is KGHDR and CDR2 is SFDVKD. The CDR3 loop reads CATSDSYRNEQFF. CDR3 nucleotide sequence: TGTGCCACCAGTGACAGTTACAGGAATGAGCAGTTCTTC.

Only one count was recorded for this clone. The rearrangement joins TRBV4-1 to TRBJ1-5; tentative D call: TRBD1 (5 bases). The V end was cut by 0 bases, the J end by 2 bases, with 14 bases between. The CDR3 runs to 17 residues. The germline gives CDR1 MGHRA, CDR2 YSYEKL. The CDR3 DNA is TGCGCCAGCAGCCAAGAAGGCGGGGCTTTGGGCAATCAGCCCCAGCATTTT. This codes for CASSQEGGALGNQPQHF.

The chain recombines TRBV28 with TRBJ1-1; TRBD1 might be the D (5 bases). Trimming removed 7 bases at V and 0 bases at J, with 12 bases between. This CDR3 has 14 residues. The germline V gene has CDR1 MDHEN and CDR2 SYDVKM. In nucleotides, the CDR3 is TGTGCCAGCAATACAGGCGTCATGAACACTGAAGCTTTCTTT. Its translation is CASNTGVMNTEAFF.

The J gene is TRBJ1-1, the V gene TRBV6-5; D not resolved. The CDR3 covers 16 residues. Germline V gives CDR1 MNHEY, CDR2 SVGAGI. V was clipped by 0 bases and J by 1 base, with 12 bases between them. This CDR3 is CASSYSIEGPNTEAFF. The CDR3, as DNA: TGTGCCAGCAGTTACTCGATTGAAGGGCCGAACACTGAAGCTTTCTTT.

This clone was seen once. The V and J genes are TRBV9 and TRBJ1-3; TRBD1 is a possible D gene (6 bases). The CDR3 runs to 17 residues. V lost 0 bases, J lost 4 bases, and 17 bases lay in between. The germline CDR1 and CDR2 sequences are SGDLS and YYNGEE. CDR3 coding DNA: TGTGCCAGCAGCGTAGCTCCGCTGGGGGCAAGGGGAAACACCATATATTTT. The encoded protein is CASSVAPLGARGNTIYF.